This T cell receptor beta chain was observed in a study of blood T cell repertoires in COVID-19 (dated by TCRdb to about 2020). Study-level background: Samples from collaborators originated in the United States, Italy and Spain and spanned both the acute and convalescent phases of COVID-19. The prospective study material was composed of cDNA or gDNA derived from T cells, B-cell-depleted T cells, or PBMCs. The dataset comprised deeply sampled blood TCRbeta repertoires from subjects exposed to, actively infected with, or recovered from COVID-19. The repertoires were released in a freely available public database meant as a resource for research on the immune response to SARS-CoV-2. Samples came from the ongoing ImmuneRACE study (first 160 participants) plus 1,254 subjects from 6 global collaborators. A de-identified subject ID, COVID-19 status, age in years and sex were almost always included in the sample metadata. Where available, HLA class I and class II types were taken from metadata supplied by the sample provider and were not determined by assay-based typing. The investigation overall reported the following: The amount of clinical and demographic metadata varied by source and participant and was provided uncurated.

TCRbeta CDR3 regions were amplified from genomic DNA by means of the immunoSEQ Assay, a bias-controlled multiplex PCR. Turning to the authors' computational methods: Nucleated cell counts per sample were estimated from amplification of reference gene primers within the assay. Sequence reads were collapsed and filtered to measure the absolute abundance of every unique TCRbeta CDR3 rearrangement. For each sample, productive Simpson clonality was calculated by taking the square root of Simpson's diversity index across productive rearrangements. TCRdb provides this immuneACCESS table in a form limited to in-frame rearrangements. Some clones are lacking; in checked studies, under half of them reflect an unresolved V gene, and why the rest are absent is not known. The V and J calls and the clone size are those of that table, but D and trimming were determined from the DNA. The sample has tens of thousands of clones on record, roughly 87% of them singletons. Roughly a fifth of the sample is taken by the ten largest.

In Seattle, one collaborating source enrolled patients while the infection was active and tracked those patients longitudinally over the course of disease. Each collaborating institution followed its own protocols to collect whole blood in K2EDTA tubes. For TCRbeta analysis, collaborators shipped samples in one of three forms: frozen whole blood, isolated PBMCs, or DNA extracted from either of those sample types. Remarks on this clone: It lacks a known antigen. Nothing much larger sits one base from this clone, and base qualities are not available.

The germline V gene yields SGHDT for CDR1 and YYEEEE for CDR2. The CDR3 goes from the cysteine to the phenylalanine over 15 residues. The DNA shown is the 45-base CDR3, in frame from base 1. Trimming removed 7 bases from V and 7 bases from J, leaving 21 bases between the germline ends. The chain joins TRBV5-6 to TRBJ2-1; 7 matching bases give a weak D call of TRBD2. Sequenced material: peripheral blood. The receptor was isolated from a woman older than 75 with COVID-19, enrolled during active disease. The CDR3 loop reads CASDKGGGRRNEQFF. The DNA sequence is TGTGCCAGCGACAAAGGGGGGGGCCGTAGGAATGAGCAGTTCTTC.